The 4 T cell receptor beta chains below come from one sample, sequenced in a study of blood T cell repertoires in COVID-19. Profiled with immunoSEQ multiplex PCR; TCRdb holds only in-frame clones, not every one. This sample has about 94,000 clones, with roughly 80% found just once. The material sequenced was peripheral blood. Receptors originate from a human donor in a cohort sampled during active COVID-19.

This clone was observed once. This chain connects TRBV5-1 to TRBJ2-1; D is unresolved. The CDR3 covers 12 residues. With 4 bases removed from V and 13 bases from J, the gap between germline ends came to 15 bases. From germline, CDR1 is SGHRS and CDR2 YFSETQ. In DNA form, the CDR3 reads TGCGCCAGCAGCCCAGGCACTCGTATACAGTTCTTC. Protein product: CASSPGTRIQFF.

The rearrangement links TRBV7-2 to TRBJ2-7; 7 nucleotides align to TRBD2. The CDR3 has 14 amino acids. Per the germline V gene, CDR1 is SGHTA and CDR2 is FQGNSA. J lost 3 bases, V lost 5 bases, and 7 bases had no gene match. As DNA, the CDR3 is TGTGCCAGCAGCCCCACCGGGACTAACTACGAGCAGTACTTC. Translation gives CASSPTGTNYEQYF.

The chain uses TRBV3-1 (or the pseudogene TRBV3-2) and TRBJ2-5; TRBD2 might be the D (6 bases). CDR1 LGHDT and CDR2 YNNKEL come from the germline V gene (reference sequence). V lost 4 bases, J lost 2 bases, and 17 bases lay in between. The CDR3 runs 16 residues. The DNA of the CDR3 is TGTGCCAGCAGCCCCGGCGAACTAGCACAGCAAGAGACCCAGTACTTC. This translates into CASSPGELAQQETQYF.

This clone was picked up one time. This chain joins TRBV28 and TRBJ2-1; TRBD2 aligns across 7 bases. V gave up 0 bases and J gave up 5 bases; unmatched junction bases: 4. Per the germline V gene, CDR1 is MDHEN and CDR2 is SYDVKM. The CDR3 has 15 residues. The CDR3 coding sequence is TGTGCCAGCAGTTTATGGGCTAGCGGTCACAATGAGCAGTTCTTC. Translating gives CASSLWASGHNEQFF. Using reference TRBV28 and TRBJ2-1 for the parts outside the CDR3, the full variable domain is DVKVTQSSRYLVKRTGEKVFLECVQDMDHENMFWYRQDPGLGLRLIYFSYDVKMKEKGDIPEGYSVSREKKERFSLILESASTNQTSMYLCASSLWASGHNEQFFGPGTRLTVL.